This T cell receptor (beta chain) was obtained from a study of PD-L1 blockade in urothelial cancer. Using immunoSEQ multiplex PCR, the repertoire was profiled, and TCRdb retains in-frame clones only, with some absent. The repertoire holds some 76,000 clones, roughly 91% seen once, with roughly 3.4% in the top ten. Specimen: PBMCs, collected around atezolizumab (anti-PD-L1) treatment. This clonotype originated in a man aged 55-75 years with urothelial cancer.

The CDR3 DNA follows: TGTGCCAGCAGCCAAGACTGGAGTGGGGGGGAGCTGTTTTTT. Amino acids: CASSQDWSGGELFF. This sequence joins TRBV14 and TRBJ2-2; D is ambiguous. This CDR3 contains 14 residues. Trimming shortened V by 0 bases and J by 8 bases, and 10 bases separated the two germline ends. Germline CDR1 and CDR2: SGHDN and FVKESK.